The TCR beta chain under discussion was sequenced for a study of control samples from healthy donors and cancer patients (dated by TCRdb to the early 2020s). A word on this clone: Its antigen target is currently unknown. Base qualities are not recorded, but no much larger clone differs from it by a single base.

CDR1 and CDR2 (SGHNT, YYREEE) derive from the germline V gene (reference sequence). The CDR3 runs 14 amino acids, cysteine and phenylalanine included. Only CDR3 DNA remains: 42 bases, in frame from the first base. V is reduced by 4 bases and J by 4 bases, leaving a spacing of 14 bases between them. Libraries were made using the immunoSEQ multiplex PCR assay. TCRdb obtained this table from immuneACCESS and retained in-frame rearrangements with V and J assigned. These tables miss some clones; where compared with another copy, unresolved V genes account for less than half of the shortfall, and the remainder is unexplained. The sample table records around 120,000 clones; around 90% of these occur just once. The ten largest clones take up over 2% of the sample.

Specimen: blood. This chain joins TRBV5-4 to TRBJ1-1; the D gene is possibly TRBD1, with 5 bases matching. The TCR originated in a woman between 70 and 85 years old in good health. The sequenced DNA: TGTGCCAGCAGCCCCCGGGGGGGTTCCACTGAAGCTTTCTTT. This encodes CASSPRGGSTEAFF.